A single sample is the source of the 22 T cell receptor beta chains below, sequenced in a study of T cell clones after liver transplantation. Sequencing used immunoSEQ multiplex PCR; TCRdb keeps in-frame clones, though not all of them. The sample yields some 80,000 clones, 80% to 90% seen once. Sequenced material: CD4+ T cells from blood, taken less than 50 months after liver transplant. These receptors all come from a human patient who received a liver transplant. Some of these T cells may belong to the graft donor.

The gene calls are TRBV21-1 and TRBJ1-4; whether TRBD1, the table's D call, matches the DNA was not checked. TRBV21-1 is classified as a pseudogene. This CDR3 is 16 amino acids long. This chain's CDR3 is CASSKVIVGTGKKLFF. CDR3 coding DNA: TGTGCCAGCAGCAAAGTCATCGTGGGGACAGGCAAAAAACTGTTTTTT.

In DNA form, the CDR3 reads TGTGCCAGCAGTGACACGGACTCGTTGGGTGAGCAGTTCTTC. This sequence encodes CASSDTDSLGEQFF. V usage is TRBV6-4 and J usage is TRBJ2-1, with TRBD2 as a possible D gene (5 bases). V was pared by 2 bases and J by 9 bases, with 14 bases between. The germline V gene has CDR1 MRHNA and CDR2 SNTAGT. The CDR3 sequence is 14 residues long.

The V gene is TRBV19, the J gene TRBJ1-1; 7 bases are a match to TRBD1. This CDR3 contains 14 residues. The germline gives CDR1 LNHDA, CDR2 SQIVND (reference sequence). J lost 1 base, V lost 9 bases, and 8 bases had no gene match. The CDR3 is CASRPDRTNTEAFF. For the CDR3, the DNA is TGTGCCAGCCGCCCGGACAGGACGAACACTGAAGCTTTCTTT.

The gene calls are TRBV6-5 and TRBJ2-3; D is perhaps TRBD2 (6 bases). V was shortened by 5 bases and J by 6 bases, with 18 bases between the two germline ends. There are 15 residues in the CDR3. Germline CDR1 reads MNHEY; CDR2 reads SVGAGI. This chain's CDR3 is CASSPPGRRVDTQYF. The CDR3 DNA is TGTGCCAGCAGTCCCCCAGGCCGGAGGGTTGATACGCAGTATTTT.

The chain combines TRBV7-2 with TRBJ2-3; tentative D call: TRBD2 (7 bases). The V gene's germline CDR1 is SGHTA and CDR2 FQGNSA. V lost 5 bases, J lost 1 base, and 22 bases lay in between. CDR3 size: 18 residues. The CDR3 sequence: CASSLQSRPGGGTDTQYF. The CDR3 coding sequence is TGTGCCAGCAGCCTCCAGAGCCGGCCGGGGGGCGGCACAGATACGCAGTATTTT.

V and J are TRBV19 and TRBJ1-5, with unresolved D. Trimming removed 3 bases at V and 4 bases at J, with 7 bases between. This CDR3 region has 13 residues. Per the germline V gene, CDR1 is LNHDA and CDR2 is SQIVND (reference sequence). This chain's CDR3 is CASSIGQNQPQHF. Written as DNA, the CDR3 is TGTGCCAGTAGTATCGGCCAAAATCAGCCCCAGCATTTT.

The J gene is TRBJ1-2, the V gene TRBV19; TRBD1 matches at 7 bases. V gave up 6 bases and J gave up 3 bases; unmatched junction bases: 7. The CDR3 consists of 14 residues. Germline V gene data show CDR1 as LNHDA and CDR2 as SQIVND (reference sequence). The CDR3, as DNA: TGTGCCAGTAGGCCACAGGGGTTTGACTATGGCTACACCTTC. Protein product: CASRPQGFDYGYTF. Using reference TRBV19 and TRBJ1-2 for the parts outside the CDR3, the full variable domain is DGGITQSPKYLFRKEGQNVTLSCEQNLNHDAMYWYRQDPGQGLRLIYYSQIVNDFQKGDIAEGYSVSREKKESFPLTVTSAQKNPTAFYLCASRPQGFDYGYTFGSGTRLTVV.

This chain links TRBV6-1 with TRBJ1-4; D is perhaps TRBD1 (6 bases). CDR3 size: 14 residues. V lost 6 bases to trimming and J lost 8 bases, with 16 bases between them. The germline gives CDR1 MNHNS, CDR2 SASEGT. In DNA form, the CDR3 reads TGTGCCAGCAGGAGAAGGGGGATGAGGGAAAAACTGTTTTTT. Translating gives CASRRRGMREKLFF.

The chain has TRBV6-1 and TRBJ1-2; D not certain. The CDR3 sequence is 13 residues long. Trimming removed 0 bases from V and 2 bases from J, with 4 bases in between. Per the germline V gene, CDR1 is MNHNS and CDR2 is SASEGT. The CDR3 loop reads CASSEADNYGYTF. The CDR3, as DNA: TGTGCCAGCAGTGAAGCGGACAACTATGGCTACACCTTC.

The chain uses TRBV7-2 and TRBJ1-2, with D tentatively TRBD1 (5 bases). Germline CDR1 reads SGHTA; CDR2 reads FQGNSA. The ends were cut back, 0 bases at V and 4 bases at J, with 9 bases in the middle. This CDR3 comprises 14 residues. The CDR3 loop reads CASSLAGQGYGYTF. The CDR3 coding sequence is TGTGCCAGCAGCTTAGCGGGTCAGGGCTATGGCTACACCTTC.

CDR3 bases: TGTGCCAGCAGTTGGGTAACCCACGGGGAGCAGTACTTC. Translation: CASSWVTHGEQYF. The chain uses TRBV2 and TRBJ2-7; D gene ambiguous. Per the germline V gene, CDR1 is SNHLY and CDR2 is FYNNEI. Trimming took 5 bases from V and 7 from J, leaving 15 bases between them. The CDR3 is made up of 13 amino acids.

The chain joins TRBV15 to TRBJ1-2, with D hard to call. CDR3 length equals 15 residues. CDR1 is LNHNV and CDR2 is YYDKDF in the germline V gene (reference sequence). Trimming left V 0 bases short and J 6 bases short, with 14 bases between. Here the CDR3 DNA reads TGTGCCACCAGCAGAGAGGGCCCCGGAGGTCATGGCTACACCTTC. Translating it yields CATSREGPGGHGYTF.

The chain links TRBV10-2 to TRBJ1-1, with D unresolved. The CDR3 runs 11 residues. Germline-derived CDR1 and CDR2 are WSHSY and SAAADI. The V and J ends lost 9 bases and 2 bases respectively, with 7 bases between them. As DNA, the CDR3 is TGCGCCAGTCTTATAAACACTGAAGCTTTCTTT. Translated, it gives CASLINTEAFF.

The chain uses TRBV7-2 and TRBJ1-1; D remains ambiguous. Germline CDR1 and CDR2: SGHTA and FQGNSA. The CDR3 contains 15 residues. Between the trimmed V and J ends, which lost 0 bases and 5 bases, there was a span of 13 bases. This CDR3 is CASSLARGIGTEAFF. The CDR3 DNA is TGTGCCAGCAGCTTAGCGCGGGGTATCGGGACTGAAGCTTTCTTT. Full variable domain (remainder filled in from reference TRBV7-2 and TRBJ1-1): GAGVSQSPSNKVTEKGKDVELRCDPISGHTALYWYRQSLGQGLEFLIYFQGNSAPDKSGLPSDRFSAERTGGSVSTLTIQRTQQEDSAVYLCASSLARGIGTEAFFGQGTRLTVV.

The gene calls are TRBV5-1 and TRBJ1-1; TRBD1 aligns across 9 bases. The CDR3 loop spans 14 amino acids. Trimming at V came to 4 bases and at J to 5 bases, leaving 6 bases not matched to a gene. Germline CDR1 reads SGHRS; CDR2 reads YFSETQ. This chain's CDR3 is CASSAQGAQTEAFF. In nucleotides, the CDR3 is TGCGCCAGCAGCGCACAGGGGGCCCAAACTGAAGCTTTCTTT.

This chain links TRBV7-9 with TRBJ1-2; D not resolved. Germline V gives CDR1 SEHNR, CDR2 FQNEAQ (reference sequence). With 3 bases removed from V and 3 bases from J, the gap between germline ends came to 8 bases. This CDR3 has 13 amino acids. The CDR3 DNA reads TGTGCCAGCAGCTTCCGGGCCGACTATGGCTACACCTTC. Translating it yields CASSFRADYGYTF.

The V call is TRBV6-6, the J call TRBJ2-1; a possible D gene is TRBD1 (6 bases). This CDR3 region has 14 residues. Germline values: CDR1 MNHNY, CDR2 SVGAGI (reference sequence). Trimming cost V 5 bases and J 8 bases, with 16 bases left between them. The DNA for the CDR3 is TGTGCCAGCAGTCCGGGACAAGGATTCGATGAGCAGTTCTTC. Translating it yields CASSPGQGFDEQFF.

The chain joins TRBV28 to TRBJ1-5; TRBD1 agrees at 8 bases. V gave up 3 bases and J gave up 7 bases; unmatched junction bases: 8. This CDR3 region has 15 residues. Germline values: CDR1 MDHEN, CDR2 SYDVKM. This CDR3 is CASSLSTGGRQPQHF. CDR3 nucleotide sequence: TGTGCCAGCAGTTTGAGCACAGGGGGTCGCCAGCCCCAGCATTTT.

The V gene is TRBV15, the J gene TRBJ1-5; maybe TRBD1 (5 bases). CDR1 LNHNV and CDR2 YYDKDF come from the germline V gene (reference sequence). V lost 1 base to trimming and J lost 3 bases, with 7 bases between them. The CDR3 contains 14 residues. The CDR3 coding sequence is TGTGCCACCAGCAGAGGAGGGGCCAATCAGCCCCAGCATTTT. As protein: CATSRGGANQPQHF.

CDR3 loop: CASSLPLQVHGYTF. In DNA form, the CDR3 reads TGTGCCAGCAGCCTTCCTCTCCAGGTGCATGGCTACACCTTC. The V gene is TRBV7-9, the J gene TRBJ1-2; D is unresolved. The CDR3 sequence is 14 residues long. Deletions cut 5 bases from V and 6 bases from J, with 16 bases between. CDR1 is SEHNR, CDR2 FQNEAQ, per germline (reference sequence).

The chain employs TRBV5-6 and TRBJ2-3; 13 bases line up with TRBD2. CDR1 SGHDT and CDR2 YYEEEE come from the germline V gene. The trim removed 4 bases at V and 0 bases at J, leaving 2 bases unmatched. This CDR3 comprises 16 residues. For the CDR3, the DNA is TGTGCCAGCAGCCGGACTAGCGGGAGAAGCACAGATACGCAGTATTTT. It translates to CASSRTSGRSTDTQYF.

The chain is built from TRBV5-6 and TRBJ2-7; the D gene is possibly TRBD1 (6 bases). Germline assignment: CDR1 SGHDT and CDR2 YYEEEE. This CDR3 has 15 residues. V was clipped by 0 bases and J by 9 bases, with 19 bases between them. The CDR3 spells CASSLAGTSPFRQYF. Here the CDR3 DNA reads TGTGCCAGCAGCTTGGCGGGGACATCCCCTTTTAGGCAGTACTTC. Full variable domain (missing parts from reference TRBV5-6 and TRBJ2-7): DAGVTQSPTHLIKTRGQQVTLRCSPKSGHDTVSWYQQALGQGPQFIFQYYEEEERQRGNFPDRFSGHQFPNYSSELNVNALLLGDSALYLCASSLAGTSPFRQYFGPGTRLTVT.